This T cell receptor beta chain was identified in a study of response to subunit inactivated influenza vaccine. Whole-study results and caveats: The study's authors posited that every seasonal influenza vaccination enlists few new T cells.

One entry per CDR3 protein results from TCRdb running MiXCR on the RT-PCR reads. The sample lists hundreds of thousands of distinct CDR3 sequences; about a fifth were seen once. Germline CDR1 reads KGHDR; CDR2 reads SFDVKD. Trimming removed 9 bases from V and 6 bases from J, with 15 bases in between. This CDR3 comprises 13 residues. About this clonotype: The antigen is not known.

The source is a man aged 50-59 years who received an inactivated influenza vaccine. The rearrangement joins TRBV24-1 to TRBJ2-3; no clear D. The sample consisted of PBMCs from blood, taken 4 to 6 days after vaccination. CDR3 sequence reads: CATLGAHSDTQYF. The CDR3 DNA reads TGTGCCACCCTTGGTGCGCACTCTGATACGCAGTATTTT.